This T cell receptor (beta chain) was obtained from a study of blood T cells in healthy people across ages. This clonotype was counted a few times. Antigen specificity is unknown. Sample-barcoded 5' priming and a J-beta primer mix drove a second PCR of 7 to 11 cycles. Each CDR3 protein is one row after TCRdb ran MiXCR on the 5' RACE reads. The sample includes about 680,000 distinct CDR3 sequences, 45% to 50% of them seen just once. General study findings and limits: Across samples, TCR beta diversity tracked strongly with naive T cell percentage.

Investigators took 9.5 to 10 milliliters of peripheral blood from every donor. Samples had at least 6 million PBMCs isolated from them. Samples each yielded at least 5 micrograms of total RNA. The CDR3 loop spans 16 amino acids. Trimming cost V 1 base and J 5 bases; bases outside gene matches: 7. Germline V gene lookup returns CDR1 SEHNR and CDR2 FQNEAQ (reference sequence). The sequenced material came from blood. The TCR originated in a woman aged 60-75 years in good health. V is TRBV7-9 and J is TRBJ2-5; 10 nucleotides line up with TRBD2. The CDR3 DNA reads TGTGCCAGCAGCTTAGTAGCGGGAGGCGCCACGGAGACCCAGTACTTC. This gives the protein CASSLVAGGATETQYF.